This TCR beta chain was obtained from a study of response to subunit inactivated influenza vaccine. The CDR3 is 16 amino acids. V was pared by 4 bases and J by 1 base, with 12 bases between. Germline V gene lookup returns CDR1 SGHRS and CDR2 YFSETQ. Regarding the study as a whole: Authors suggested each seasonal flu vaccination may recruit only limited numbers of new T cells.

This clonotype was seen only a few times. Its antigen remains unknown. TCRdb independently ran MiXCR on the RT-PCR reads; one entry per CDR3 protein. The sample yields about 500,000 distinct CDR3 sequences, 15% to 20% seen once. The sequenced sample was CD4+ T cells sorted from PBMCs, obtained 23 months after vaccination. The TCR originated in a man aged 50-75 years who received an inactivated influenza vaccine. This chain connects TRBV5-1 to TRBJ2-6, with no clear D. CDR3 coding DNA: TGCGCCAGCAGCCCTGGATCAAATTCTGGGGCCAACGTCCTGACTTTC. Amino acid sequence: CASSPGSNSGANVLTF.